These 24 T cell receptor beta chains share one sample of origin, sequenced in a study of cytomegalovirus exposure and HLA in healthy donors. Amplification used 60 Vbeta primers and 13 Jbeta primers. This table comes from immunoSEQ multiplex PCR, and its TCRdb copy is limited to in-frame clones, with some not included. The repertoire table contains some 33,000 clones. The sample taken for sequencing was PBMCs. All receptors derive from a female donor in good health and CMV-seronegative.

This chain connects TRBV13 to TRBJ2-3, with 9 bases fitting TRBD1. CDR1 is PRHDT, CDR2 FYEKMQ, per germline (reference sequence). The length of the CDR3 is 15 residues. V dropped 5 bases and J dropped 2; count of bases not matched to a gene: 5. The CDR3 coding sequence is TGTGCCAGCAGCGTACAGGGGGCAGTCACAGATACGCAGTATTTT. This codes for CASSVQGAVTDTQYF.

The chain links TRBV6-5 to TRBJ1-1; 7 bases map to TRBD1. This CDR3 is built from 15 residues. J lost 1 base, V lost 4 bases, and 6 bases had no gene match. Germline V gene lookup returns CDR1 MNHEY and CDR2 SVGAGI. The DNA for the CDR3 is TGTGCCAGCAGTTTGGGACAGCCCGAGAACACTGAAGCTTTCTTT. It is translated as CASSLGQPENTEAFF.

This chain joins TRBV5-1 and TRBJ2-1, with 7 bases lining up with TRBD1. The CDR3 runs to 14 residues. In germline, CDR1 is SGHRS, CDR2 YFSETQ. With V trimmed by 4 bases and J by 5 bases, 6 bases remained unmatched. CDR3 protein: CASSLLGQNNEQFF. For the CDR3, the DNA is TGCGCCAGCAGCCTTTTGGGACAGAACAATGAGCAGTTCTTC. Looking up the rest from reference TRBV5-1 and TRBJ2-1 gives the full variable domain: KAGVTQTPRYLIKTRGQQVTLSCSPISGHRSVSWYQQTPGQGLQFLFEYFSETQRNKGNFPGRFSGRQFSNSRSEMNVSTLELGDSALYLCASSLLGQNNEQFFGPGTRLTVL.

This chain connects TRBV9 to TRBJ2-2; D is uncertain. This CDR3 has 14 residues. Per germline, CDR1 SGDLS and CDR2 YYNGEE. V was shortened by 0 bases and J by 5 bases, with 8 bases between the two germline ends. Written as DNA, the CDR3 is TGTGCCAGCAGCGTAGGAGGATTGACCGGGGAGCTGTTTTTT. Its protein product is CASSVGGLTGELFF.

The CDR3 loop reads CASSEGGTDTQYF. The CDR3 DNA reads TGTGCCAGCAGCGAGGGAGGTACAGATACGCAGTATTTT. The chain carries TRBV9 and TRBJ2-3; D may be TRBD2 (6 bases). The CDR3 spans 13 residues. Per germline, CDR1 SGDLS and CDR2 YYNGEE. The ends were cut back, 3 bases at V and 3 bases at J, with 8 bases in the middle.

The chain combines TRBV7-9 with TRBJ1-1, with D hard to call. Germline loops: CDR1 SEHNR, CDR2 FQNEAQ (reference sequence). CDR3 length equals 15 residues. V was clipped by 5 bases and J by 0 bases, with 13 bases between them. CDR3 coding DNA: TGTGCCAGCAGCCACGGGGTAGCAATGAACACTGAAGCTTTCTTT. Protein: CASSHGVAMNTEAFF.

V and J are TRBV28 and TRBJ1-5; D possibly corresponds to TRBD1 (6 bases). Per germline, CDR1 MDHEN and CDR2 SYDVKM. This CDR3 is built from 14 residues. Trimming removed 7 bases from V and 0 bases from J, with 10 bases in between. CDR3 protein: CASTQGGSNQPQHF. DNA of the CDR3: TGTGCCAGCACTCAAGGGGGTAGCAATCAGCCCCAGCATTTT.

The rearrangement uses TRBV5-1 and TRBJ1-2, with 9 nucleotides matching TRBD1. This CDR3 contains 14 residues. Unmatched junction bases numbered 4, after V lost 2 bases and J lost 5 bases. Germline lookup yields CDR1 SGHRS and CDR2 YFSETQ. The CDR3 reads CASSLGTGRYGYTF. The CDR3 bases are TGCGCCAGCAGCTTAGGGACAGGGCGATATGGCTACACCTTC.

The chain carries TRBV6-5 and TRBJ2-5, with 8 bases lining up with TRBD1. The germline gives CDR1 MNHEY, CDR2 SVGAGI. With 5 bases clipped from V and 7 bases from J, the junction kept 9 bases outside the gene matches. The CDR3 sequence is 14 residues long. The CDR3 reads CASSVWTGQGTQYF. In DNA form, the CDR3 reads TGTGCCAGCAGTGTCTGGACAGGGCAGGGGACCCAGTACTTC.

The V call is TRBV11-3, the J call TRBJ1-2; 7 positions match TRBD1. The V segment lost 0 bases and the J segment 8 bases; nucleotides outside the gene matches: 12. The CDR3 spans 16 residues. CDR1 and CDR2 from the germline V gene are SGHNT and YENEEA. CDR3 in DNA: TGTGCCAGCAGCTTAGATGCCCCCGAGGGGGCTCACGGCTACACCTTC. It encodes CASSLDAPEGAHGYTF.

CDR3: CASSFRQGAQGETQYF. The CDR3 coding sequence is TGCGCCAGCAGCTTCAGACAGGGGGCGCAGGGGGAGACCCAGTACTTC. The chain recombines TRBV5-1 with TRBJ2-5; 10 bases map to TRBD1. V lost 2 bases and J lost 5; bases outside the gene matches: 9. The CDR3 spans 16 residues. Germline V gene lookup returns CDR1 SGHRS and CDR2 YFSETQ.

This chain links TRBV2 with TRBJ1-4; 9 nucleotides agree with TRBD1. Germline V gene lookup returns CDR1 SNHLY and CDR2 FYNNEI. The CDR3 has 15 amino acids. Trimming removed 6 bases from V and 8 bases from J; junction bases left unmatched: 10. CDR3: CASSPTGGVWEKLFF. CDR3 DNA: TGTGCCAGCAGCCCCACAGGGGGCGTTTGGGAAAAACTGTTTTTT.

The chain employs TRBV5-1 and TRBJ2-1; 9 nucleotides match TRBD2. The CDR3 extends over 18 amino acids. From germline, CDR1 is SGHRS and CDR2 YFSETQ. Trimming took 3 bases from V and 2 from J; bases not matched to a gene: 12. CDR3 region: CASSSPSGRGGTYNEQFF. The CDR3 DNA sequence: TGCGCCAGCAGCTCCCCCTCGGGGCGGGGGGGCACCTACAATGAGCAGTTCTTC.

This chain connects TRBV25-1 to TRBJ2-3, with TRBD1 identical over 9 bases. V lost 8 bases and J lost 6; bases outside the gene matches: 12. Germline lookup yields CDR1 MGHDK and CDR2 SYGVNS. The CDR3 runs to 15 residues. CDR3 sequence reads: CASSRRDREEDTQYF. CDR3 nucleotides: TGTGCCAGCTCCCGTCGGGACAGGGAGGAGGATACGCAGTATTTT.

The chain is built from TRBV7-9 and TRBJ2-7, with a weak D call TRBD1 (5 bases). In germline, CDR1 is SEHNR, CDR2 FQNEAQ (reference sequence). CDR3 size: 15 residues. Trimming pared 1 base from V and 0 bases from J, leaving 10 bases between. The CDR3 DNA follows: TGTGCCAGCAGCTTAGTGGGGCGACTCTCCTACGAGCAGTACTTC. This gives the protein CASSLVGRLSYEQYF.

The chain links TRBV7-3 to TRBJ1-5; 7 bases map to TRBD1. The V segment lost 1 base and the J segment 7 bases; nucleotides outside the gene matches: 22. The CDR3 length is 20 residues. CDR1 SGHTA and CDR2 FQGTGA come from the germline V gene. CDR3 in DNA: TGTGCCAGCAGCTTAATGGGGCGACAGGGATCGGTCGTTTTTATGCAGCCCCAGCATTTT. Residues: CASSLMGRQGSVVFMQPQHF.

The CDR3 spells CASTPGGPSYEQYF. The CDR3 nucleotides are TGTGCCAGCACCCCCGGGGGGCCTTCCTACGAGCAGTACTTC. The rearrangement joins TRBV5-4 to TRBJ2-7; possible D gene TRBD2, 7 bases. Germline loops: CDR1 SGHNT, CDR2 YYREEE (reference sequence). The CDR3 spans 14 residues. V was pared by 6 bases and J by 1 base, with 14 bases between.

The chain recombines TRBV7-9 with TRBJ1-5, with D possibly being TRBD1 (5 bases). CDR3 size: 15 residues. Germline assignment: CDR1 SEHNR and CDR2 FQNEAQ (reference sequence). V gave up 5 bases and J gave up 0 bases, with 11 bases separating them. The DNA for the CDR3 is TGTGCCAGCAGCCGCGGGGACTATAGCAATCAGCCCCAGCATTTT. Its protein is CASSRGDYSNQPQHF.

The V gene is TRBV4-3, the J gene TRBJ1-1; 7 bases are a match to TRBD1. The CDR3 sequence is 15 residues long. The J segment lost 1 base and the V segment lost 1 base, leaving 3 bases of the junction unmatched. Germline CDR1 reads LGHNA; CDR2 reads YSLEER. The CDR3 here is CASSQGQGRNTEAFF. CDR3 nucleotide sequence: TGCGCCAGCAGCCAAGGACAGGGTCGGAACACTGAAGCTTTCTTT.

The chain has TRBV11-2 and TRBJ2-5; D is perhaps TRBD1 (6 bases). The germline V gene encodes CDR1 SGHAT and CDR2 FQNNGV. The V end was cut by 1 base, the J end by 5 bases, with 11 bases between. This CDR3 contains 14 residues. The CDR3 nucleotides are TGTGCCAGCAGCTTAGGGGCAGGGGTGGAGACCCAGTACTTC. This codes for CASSLGAGVETQYF. The full variable domain, with the rest looked up from reference TRBV11-2 and TRBJ2-5, is EAGVAQSPRYKIIEKRQSVAFWCNPISGHATLYWYQQILGQGPKLLIQFQNNGVVDDSQLPKDRFSAERLKGVDSTLKIQPAKLEDSAVYLCASSLGAGVETQYFGPGTRLLVL.

The V call is TRBV5-6, the J call TRBJ2-5; TRBD2 matches 9 bases. In germline, CDR1 is SGHDT, CDR2 YYEEEE. V lost 2 bases to trimming and J lost 5 bases; unmatched junction nucleotides: 7. The CDR3 is made up of 15 amino acids. The CDR3 nucleotides read TGTGCCAGCAGCTTCTTTGCGGGGGGGCAGGAGACCCAGTACTTC. Protein: CASSFFAGGQETQYF.

The chain carries TRBV5-6 and TRBJ2-7; 10 bases fit TRBD1. This CDR3 region has 14 residues. J gave up 6 bases and V 3 bases, and 6 bases lay outside the gene matches. Germline values: CDR1 SGHDT, CDR2 YYEEEE. The CDR3 loop reads CASSWLGTGAEQYF. The CDR3, as DNA: TGTGCCAGCAGCTGGTTGGGGACAGGGGCCGAGCAGTACTTC.

Turning to this clone: The junction departs from germline at one end; a sequencing error may be responsible. The rearrangement links TRBV6-5 to TRBJ2-1; D is undetermined. Germline CDR1 MNHEY, CDR2 SVGAGI. This CDR3 is 14 amino acids long. DNA for the CDR3: TGTGCCAGCAGTTACAGGAGCTCCGACAATGAGCAGTTCTTC. This gives the protein CASSYRSSDNEQFF.

About this clone: This sample includes further DNA sequences coding for the same CDR3. The rearrangement joins TRBV6-4 to TRBJ2-1; 10 bases are shared with TRBD2. The germline V gene has CDR1 MRHNA and CDR2 SNTAGT. The V segment lost 0 bases and the J segment 7 bases; nucleotides outside the gene matches: 3. The length of the CDR3 is 15 residues. The CDR3 DNA reads TGTGCCAGCAGTGACTCGAGCGGGGGGGCGAATGAGCAGTTCTTC. Encoded protein: CASSDSSGGANEQFF.